Given below is one T cell receptor beta chain in context. The data were taken from a study of CXCR3-negative and CXCR3-positive naive CD8 T cells. cDNA libraries for TRB were generated by 5' RACE incorporating UMI labels. TCRdb reanalyzed the 5' RACE reads and collapses them to one entry per CDR3 protein, without DNA. The sample totals around 140,000 distinct CDR3 sequences. The CD45RO-CCR7+CD27+CD95- phenotype denoted naive CD8+ T cells. Germline V gene data show CDR1 as MGHRA and CDR2 as YSYEKL. There are 18 residues in the CDR3. Sequencing was performed on naive CXCR3- CD8+ T cells from blood. Sample subset: CD45RO-CCR7+CD27+CD95- naive CD8+ T cells lacking CXCR3 (TNR3-). This receptor was obtained from a human donor in good health. Some clones in this sample may be carry-over from other donors' samples. The chain is built from TRBV4-1 and TRBJ1-1; the TRBD1 assignment by TCRdb is unverifiable without DNA. CDR3 loop: CASSQSYFGTGPSTEAFF.